Listed below are T cell receptor beta chains from one sample, sequenced in a study of cytomegalovirus exposure and HLA in healthy donors. TCRdb's table, derived via immunoSEQ multiplex PCR, lists solely in-frame clones and lacks some. The sample has around 100,000 clones; approximately 70% are singletons. Sequencing used PBMCs. The receptor source for this set is a woman aged 25-40 years in good health and CMV-seronegative. The CDR3 runs from the conserved cysteine through the conserved F or W. The D gene is left open where the match is weak. A row's size may be missing; if present it is once, few, many or a size class.

J gene,V gene,clone size,D gene,CDR3 DNA,CDR3 protein
TRBJ1-3,TRBV6-6,NA,NA,TGTGCCAGCAGACTCGACACTTCTGGAAACACCATATATTTT,CASRLDTSGNTIYF
TRBJ2-1,TRBV19,NA,TRBD2,TGTGCCAGTAGTATAGGCACAGCGGGGGGTCAGAATGAGCAGTTCTTC,CASSIGTAGGQNEQFF
TRBJ1-2,TRBV29-1,NA,NA,TGCAGCGTTGAAAGGGGGTCCCTCTATGGCTACGCCTTC,CSVERGSLYGYAF
TRBJ1-5,TRBV27,NA,NA,TGTGCCAGCAGTCAATGGGGGGATAGCAATCAGCCCCAGCATTTT,CASSQWGDSNQPQHF
TRBJ2-7,TRBV19,NA,NA,TGTGCCAGTACCCATACACTAAGCTCCTACGAGCAGTACTTC,CASTHTLSSYEQYF
TRBJ1-2,TRBV6-1,NA,NA,TGTGCCAGCACCCCCGGGACATTTGGTTATGGCTACACCTTC,CASTPGTFGYGYTF
TRBJ1-2,TRBV7-9,NA,NA,TGTGCCAGCAGCTTGACCCACACAGGGCGCAACTATGCGGGCTACACCTTC,CASSLTHTGRNYAGYTF
TRBJ1-1,TRBV19,few,NA,TGTGCCAGTAGTATCGGGGAAACTGAAGCTTTCTTT,CASSIGETEAFF
TRBJ1-3,TRBV5-4,NA,TRBD1,TGTGCCAGCAGCTTGACAGGGGCAGGAAACACCATATATTTT,CASSLTGAGNTIYF
TRBJ1-3,TRBV10-3,NA,NA,TGTGCCATCAGTGAGTCGACGGGCTCTGGAAACACCATATATTTT,CAISESTGSGNTIYF
TRBJ2-7,TRBV2,NA,NA,TGTGCCAGCACCGTAGGTAGACGGCTGGGACTTGATACTTACGAGCAGTACTTC,CASTVGRRLGLDTYEQYF
TRBJ2-2,TRBV27,NA,TRBD1,TGTGCCAGCAGTATAGGACAGGGGGCGAACACCGGGGAGCTGTTTTTT,CASSIGQGANTGELFF
TRBJ2-7,TRBV25-1,NA,TRBD1,TGTGCCAGCAGTGATCCCCATGGGACAGCCATCTACGAGCAGTACTTC,CASSDPHGTAIYEQYF
TRBJ1-2,TRBV19,NA,NA,TGTGCCAGTAGCAGAACCGGGACACCTAACTATGGCTACACCTTC,CASSRTGTPNYGYTF
TRBJ1-3,TRBV29-1,few,NA,TGCAGCGTTGATGTACAGGGAAACACCATATATTTT,CSVDVQGNTIYF
TRBJ1-5,TRBV28,once,NA,TGTGCCAGCAGTTTAGGTGGGGCTAAGGTTCAGCCCCAGCATTTT,CASSLGGAKVQPQHF
TRBJ1-5,TRBV7-6,NA,NA,TGTGCCAGCAGCTTAGGGTGGGGCGCGGATCAGCCCCAGCATTTT,CASSLGWGADQPQHF
TRBJ1-1,TRBV5-1,NA,TRBD1,TGCGCCAGCAGAGAAGGACAGGGCGACACTGAAGCTTTCTTT,CASREGQGDTEAFF
TRBJ1-2,TRBV28,NA,NA,TGTGCCAGCAGTAACCCTTCGGTAGCTAACTATGGCTACACCTTC,CASSNPSVANYGYTF
TRBJ1-1,TRBV6-5,few,NA,TGTGCCAGCAGTAAACGATTGGACAGCGAAGCTTTCTTT,CASSKRLDSEAFF
TRBJ1-1,TRBV7-2,NA,NA,TGTGCCAGCAGCTTCGGGGGGAACACTGAAGCTTTCTTT,CASSFGGNTEAFF
TRBJ1-5,TRBV6-6,NA,NA,TGTGCCAGCAGTTACCGTTTAGGCAATCAGCCCCAGCATTTT,CASSYRLGNQPQHF
TRBJ2-1,TRBV11-1,NA,TRBD2,TGTGCCAGCAGCTTTAAGCGGGAGGGAAACAATGAGCAGTTCTTC,CASSFKREGNNEQFF
TRBJ2-7,TRBV4-1,NA,NA,TGCGCCAGCAGCCAAGGAGAGGCCTACGAGCAGTACTTC,CASSQGEAYEQYF
TRBJ1-2,TRBV7-2,few,NA,TGTGCCAGCAGCCCACAGGGCCGTCTTGGCTACACCTTC,CASSPQGRLGYTF